This T cell receptor beta chain was sequenced during a study of beta chain features in type 1 diabetes listed by TCRdb under 2018. A note on the overall study: Patients and healthy donors did not differ in mean age, gender distribution, total cell number or subset yield. The study compared TCRB repertoires of sorted circulating CD4+ T cell subsets between recently diagnosed type 1 diabetes patients and matched healthy donors. Whereas all 30 or so donors provided naive and central memory subsets, regulatory and stem cell-like memory subsets were isolated from just 8 patients and roughly 8 healthy donors. A total of about 100,000,000 sorted cells were examined across all samples, and RNA yield correlated strongly with the number of cells per subset. General study outcomes and caveats: Patients with type 1 diabetes made fewer insertions and deleted more nucleotides at VDJ recombination sites, implying thymic rearrangement abnormalities. Sequencing cDNA rather than genomic DNA could over-represent highly expressing activated cells, although activation and CD3 levels did not differ between groups. Only small numbers of individuals were included in the HLA sub-analyses, which left unresolved whether HLA type had any influence on TCRB rearrangement. Shorter templates might have been favored by PCR, but patient and control samples were amplified and corrected together, so both groups would have been affected equally by any skew. Naive, central memory and regulatory TCRB repertoires appeared more similar among patients than among healthy donors. In all four CD4+ subsets, TCRB CDR3 length was moderately but significantly shorter in type 1 diabetes patients.

A single peripheral blood draw of around 0.11 L on average was collected from each donor into heparinised tubes. Using a panel that included CD45RO, CCR7, CD25, CD127, CD95 and CD27, naive, central memory, regulatory and stem cell-like memory CD4+ T cells were sorted on a BD FACSAria II. Every sorted population had a purity above 95%. Right away, PBMCs were isolated by Lymphoprep density gradient centrifugation and were stained directly, with no culture step. So that batch effects would be minimized, each experiment stained and sorted samples in pairs, pairing one healthy donor with one patient. The CDR3 goes from the cysteine to the phenylalanine over 15 residues. The only DNA kept is the CDR3, 45 bases in frame from the first base. As encoded in the germline V gene (reference sequence), CDR1 is LNHDA while CDR2 is SQIVND. V and J are trimmed by 5 bases and 1 base, and the gene matches miss 4 bases of the junction.

As to this clone: Its antigen is still unknown. No base-level quality is on record; no much larger clone is a single base apart.

The entire amount of isolated RNA was reverse transcribed using the High Capacity cDNA Reverse Transcription Kit, so the sequenced TCRB transcripts were expressed ones. Deep immunoSEQ sequencing was performed on naive, central memory and regulatory T cell samples, with an average of around 3.4 million total reads per sample. After sorted cells were lysed in RLT buffer, RNA was extracted with DNase-treated RNeasy Micro or Mini kits, with the choice depending on cell number. To prevent cross-contamination, every cell subset was processed on its own, while patient and healthy donor samples were processed together. The immunoSEQ multiplex PCR was used to amplify TCRB sequences from cDNA, generating 87-bp fragments that spanned the CDR3 region. Amplicons were sequenced on the Illumina HiSeq platform. On the authors' methods: PCR bias was computationally corrected using synthetic template baselines, reads within Hamming distance 2 were collapsed, and singletons that could not be merged were discarded. Reads were aligned against IMGT so that V, D and J genes, CDR3 length and insertions or deletions at six rearrangement sites could be assigned. Clonotype counts were normalized to sorted cell number within each subset before computing true diversity and Gini coefficients with the tcR R package. The overlap coefficient, calculated on TCRB nucleotide sequences, was used to measure repertoire sharing. Here the immuneACCESS table is served through TCRdb, limited to in-frame sequences with V and J called. Missing clones are a known gap in these copies; in checked studies unresolved V genes cover under half, and the rest lacks a known reason. D and trimming come from the DNA, and the V and J calls and clone size come from that table. For this sample the table gives around 320,000 clones, of which roughly 15% were detected only once. The top ten clones comprise around 7% of the sample.

Rearrangement joined TRBV19 to TRBJ1-1; TRBD1 aligns with 10 central bases. This TCR was recovered from a man aged 25 to 45 in good health. Sequencing input: central memory CD4+ T cells from blood. The nucleotide sequence is TGTGCCAGTAGTCAAAGACAGGGGGCGAACACTGAAGCTTTCTTT. Translated, this is CASSQRQGANTEAFF. The full variable domain, completed from the reference TRBV19 and TRBJ1-1 proteins outside the CDR3, reads DGGITQSPKYLFRKEGQNVTLSCEQNLNHDAMYWYRQDPGQGLRLIYYSQIVNDFQKGDIAEGYSVSREKKESFPLTVTSAQKNPTAFYLCASSQRQGANTEAFFGQGTRLTVV.